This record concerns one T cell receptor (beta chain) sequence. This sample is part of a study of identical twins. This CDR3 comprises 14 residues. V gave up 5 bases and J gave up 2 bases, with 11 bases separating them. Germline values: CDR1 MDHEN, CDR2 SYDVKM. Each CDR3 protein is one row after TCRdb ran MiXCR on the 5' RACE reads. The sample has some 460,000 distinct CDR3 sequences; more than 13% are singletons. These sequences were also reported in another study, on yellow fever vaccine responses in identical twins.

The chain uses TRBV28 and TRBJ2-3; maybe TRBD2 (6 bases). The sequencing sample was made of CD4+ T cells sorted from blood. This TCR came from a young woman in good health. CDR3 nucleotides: TGTGCCAGCAGTCCGCGGGATTACACAGATACGCAGTATTTT. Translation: CASSPRDYTDTQYF.